Shown below are 17 T cell receptor beta chains from a single sample sequenced in a study of T cells after posttransplantation cyclophosphamide. TCRdb keeps only in-frame clones here, not all; method: immunoSEQ multiplex PCR. The table has about 21,000 clones, just over 85% seen once. Control samples came 1 year after myeloablative marrow transplants with methotrexate plus calcineurin inhibitor. The material sequenced was PBMCs, taken 362 days after allogeneic stem cell transplant with calcineurin inhibitor and methotrexate. These receptors were collected from a female patient between 30 and 39 years old who received an allogeneic stem cell transplant from an unrelated donor, was CMV-positive, and had acute and chronic GVHD. Some T cells could come from the graft donor.

For the CDR3, the DNA is TGTGCCAGCAGCAACCGGGACAGGTATCCTGGCTACACCTTC. Its protein product is CASSNRDRYPGYTF. The genes are TRBV5-6 and TRBJ1-2; TRBD1 matches 8 bases. Germline loops: CDR1 SGHDT, CDR2 YYEEEE. The CDR3 totals 14 residues. The junction had 9 bases not matched to a gene; V was cut back by 4 bases and J by 7 bases.

The chain recombines TRBV19 with TRBJ2-3; D call uncertain. V gave up 0 bases and J gave up 4 bases, with 5 bases separating them. Germline V gene data show CDR1 as LNHDA and CDR2 as SQIVND (reference sequence). This CDR3 has 13 residues. DNA of the CDR3: TGTGCCAGTAGTATAGATCTTCCAGATACGCAGTATTTT. It translates to CASSIDLPDTQYF.

This chain uses TRBV7-3 with TRBJ1-1; 9 positions match TRBD1. V lost 2 bases and J lost 4; bases outside the gene matches: 2. Germline-derived CDR1 and CDR2 are SGHTA and FQGTGA. The CDR3 consists of 14 residues. The CDR3 sequence is CASSLGTGSTEAFF. CDR3 nucleotides: TGTGCCAGCAGCTTAGGGACAGGGAGCACTGAAGCTTTCTTT.

The V and J genes are TRBV28 and TRBJ1-5; D may be TRBD1 (6 bases). The germline V gene encodes CDR1 MDHEN and CDR2 SYDVKM. The CDR3 consists of 15 residues. V was cut by 6 bases and J by 3 bases, with 15 bases left in between. The CDR3 DNA sequence: TGTGCCAGCAGCCCCTCACAGGGAACCAATCAGCCCCAGCATTTT. It specifies CASSPSQGTNQPQHF.

The V and J genes are TRBV7-2 and TRBJ1-5; D is ambiguous. Germline V lookup: CDR1 SGHTA, CDR2 FQGNSA. The V end lost 4 bases, the J end lost 2 bases, and 15 bases lay between the germline ends. The CDR3 covers 16 residues. The CDR3 nucleotides read TGTGCCAGCAGCTCTACGCCATCGGCGGGCAATCAGCCCCAGCATTTT. Translating gives CASSSTPSAGNQPQHF.

The V and J genes are TRBV5-5 and TRBJ1-4; D is uncertain. The CDR3 runs 15 residues. V lost 1 base to trimming and J lost 5 bases, with 12 bases between them. Germline V lookup: CDR1 SGHKS, CDR2 YYEKEE (reference sequence). The CDR3 loop reads CASSLLRRGNEKLFF. DNA of the CDR3: TGTGCCAGCAGCTTGTTACGACGAGGAAATGAAAAACTGTTTTTT.

This clone was seen a few times. The V call is TRBV29-1, the J call TRBJ2-3, with 7 bases lining up with TRBD1. Germline lookup yields CDR1 SQVTM and CDR2 ANQGSEA. The CDR3 loop spans 15 amino acids. Trimming at V came to 6 bases and at J to 2 bases, leaving 11 bases not matched to a gene. The CDR3, as DNA: TGCAGCGTAGCCCAGGGACAGTTCTTCACAGATACGCAGTATTTT. This encodes CSVAQGQFFTDTQYF.

This rearrangement joins TRBV28 to TRBJ1-2; tentative D call: TRBD1 (6 bases). CDR3 length equals 15 residues. Per the germline V gene, CDR1 is MDHEN and CDR2 is SYDVKM. V dropped 4 bases and J dropped 3 bases, with 15 bases sitting between them. Written as DNA, the CDR3 is TGTGCCAGCAGTTCCCCGGGGGGGCAGGACTATGGCTACACCTTC. It codes for CASSSPGGQDYGYTF.

This clone showed up just a few times. The genes are TRBV6-5 and TRBJ2-1; tentative D call: TRBD2 (6 bases). The CDR3 covers 15 residues. Trimming removed 0 bases at V and 7 bases at J, with 13 bases between. CDR1 and CDR2 (germline): MNHEY, SVGAGI. Here the CDR3 DNA reads TGTGCCAGCAGTTACTCGGTTAATGGAGGGAATGAGCAGTTCTTC. Translation gives CASSYSVNGGNEQFF.

The chain joins TRBV18 to TRBJ2-5; the match to TRBD1 covers 10 bases. The CDR3 has 14 amino acids. J gave up 5 bases and V 3 bases, and 3 bases lay outside the gene matches. Germline V gene sequence: CDR1 KGHSH, CDR2 LQKENI. DNA of the CDR3: TGTGCCAGCTCACCCCGGGGACAGGGGGAGACCCAGTACTTC. The encoded protein is CASSPRGQGETQYF.

The chain carries TRBV9 and TRBJ1-1; no firm D call. V lost 0 bases, J lost 0 bases, and 9 bases lay in between. The CDR3 length is 15 residues. Germline V gene sequence: CDR1 SGDLS, CDR2 YYNGEE. The CDR3 DNA follows: TGTGCCAGCAGCGTAGGTGGAGGATTGAACACTGAAGCTTTCTTT. Protein: CASSVGGGLNTEAFF. The full variable domain, in which reference TRBV9 and TRBJ1-1 provide the parts outside the CDR3, is DSGVTQTPKHLITATGQRVTLRCSPRSGDLSVYWYQQSLDQGLQFLIQYYNGEERAKGNILERFSAQQFPDLHSELNLSSLELGDSALYFCASSVGGGLNTEAFFGQGTRLTVV.

The V gene is TRBV10-3, the J gene TRBJ2-7, with D possibly matching TRBD2 (5 bases). The V gene's germline CDR1 is ENHRY and CDR2 SYGVKD. This CDR3 is 13 amino acids long. The V gene lost 6 bases and the J gene lost 3 bases, with 12 bases spanning the gap. This CDR3 is CAIRNHEGYEQYF. CDR3 in DNA: TGTGCCATCAGAAACCACGAGGGCTACGAGCAGTACTTC.

A single count supports this clone. The gene calls are TRBV7-3 and TRBJ1-2, with 7 nucleotides matching TRBD1. Germline V CDR1 and CDR2: SGHTA, FQGTGA. This CDR3 comprises 16 residues. With 5 bases clipped from V and 3 bases from J, the junction kept 12 bases outside the gene matches. The CDR3 sequence is CASSPGQVLNYYGYTF. In nucleotides, the CDR3 is TGTGCCAGCAGCCCAGGACAGGTTCTTAACTACTATGGCTACACCTTC.

The rearrangement links TRBV7-6 to TRBJ2-1; D ambiguous. The germline V and J ends were trimmed by 1 base and 10 bases, with 8 bases remaining between them. CDR1 is SGHVS, CDR2 FNYEAQ, per germline. This CDR3 is 12 amino acids long. The CDR3 sequence is CASSLGPTEQFF. The CDR3 DNA is TGTGCCAGCAGCTTAGGCCCTACCGAGCAGTTCTTC.

This chain connects TRBV7-3 to TRBJ2-1, with 13 bases fitting TRBD2. Germline V gene sequence: CDR1 SGHTA, CDR2 FQGTGA. V was pared by 5 bases and J by 10 bases, with 11 bases of the junction left unmatched. The CDR3 length is 16 residues. The CDR3 DNA follows: TGTGCCAGCAGCCCCCGCGGGACTAGCGGGATCATGGAGCAGTTCTTC. Translating it yields CASSPRGTSGIMEQFF.

The chain is built from TRBV30 and TRBJ2-5; 8 positions match TRBD2. Near its end, the DNA agrees better with TRBJ2-7, so the J call may be wrong. The germline CDR1 and CDR2 sequences are GTSNPN and SVGIG (reference sequence). This CDR3 region has 13 residues. Written as DNA, the CDR3 is TGTGCCTCTACCCCAGCGGGGGACTACGAGCAGTACTTC. It specifies CASTPAGDYEQYF.

The chain recombines TRBV19 with TRBJ2-1, with 13 bases fitting TRBD2. Trimming removed 4 bases from V and 3 bases from J; junction bases left unmatched: 9. CDR3 length: 18 residues. CDR1 is LNHDA and CDR2 is SQIVND in the germline V gene (reference sequence). CDR3 coding DNA: TGTGCCAGTAGTACGAATATAAGACTAGCGGGAGGCTACAATGAGCAGTTCTTC. Its protein is CASSTNIRLAGGYNEQFF.